This T cell receptor (beta chain) derives from a study of beta chain features in type 1 diabetes. Study-level information: Sorted cell examination encompassed approximately 98,000,000 cells across all samples.

Expressed TCRB transcripts were sequenced after all isolated RNA was converted to cDNA. This table comes from immunoSEQ multiplex PCR, and its TCRdb copy is limited to in-frame clones, with some not included. The data show approximately 150,000 clones, approximately 10% seen once. V gave up 1 base and J gave up 4 bases, with 12 bases separating them. In germline, CDR1 is LNHDA, CDR2 SQIVND (reference sequence). The CDR3 consists of 15 residues. The chain joins TRBV19 to TRBJ2-3; D gene ambiguous. The sequenced material came from central memory CD4+ T cells from blood. The source is a woman between 40 and 50 years old in good health. CDR3 DNA: TGTGCCAGTAGTATAGGCAGGCCTCCCGCAGATACGCAGTATTTT. This sequence encodes CASSIGRPPADTQYF.